The next 27 T cell receptor beta chains were all read from a single sample in a study of blood T cell repertoires in COVID-19 (TCRdb year 2020). The library was built by means of the immunoSEQ multiplex PCR assay. This is the immuneACCESS table as TCRdb keeps it, with only in-frame sequences that have V and J called. A part of the clones is gone; compared with another copy, unresolved V genes explain less than half, and the rest is unexplained. The sample includes approximately 33,000 clones, with less than 90% observed a single time. Around a fifth of the sample goes to the ten largest clones. The source material was peripheral blood. These receptors originate from a man aged 70-80 years with acute or convalescent COVID-19.

This clone was detected once. V usage is TRBV6-2 or TRBV6-3 and J usage is TRBJ1-1; 7 nucleotides line up with TRBD1. Germline lookup yields CDR1 MNHEY and CDR2 SVGEGT. V trimming: 6 bases; J trimming: 2 bases; junction bases outside the gene matches: 12. The CDR3 consists of 16 residues. CDR3 in DNA: TGTGCCAGCAGCTATACTACCGGACAGGCTAACACTGAAGCTTTCTTT. It codes for CASSYTTGQANTEAFF.

This sequence joins TRBV5-6 and TRBJ2-1; TRBD2 aligns across 14 bases. In germline, CDR1 is SGHDT, CDR2 YYEEEE. CDR3 size: 16 residues. Trimming took 4 bases from V and 7 from J; bases not matched to a gene: 7. The CDR3 DNA sequence: TGTGCCAGCAGCGGACTAGGGACTAGCGGGAGAAATGAGCAGTTCTTC. Translated: CASSGLGTSGRNEQFF.

The chain uses TRBV18 and TRBJ2-4; 8 bases agree with TRBD2. The trim removed 6 bases at V and 8 bases at J, leaving 6 bases unmatched. This CDR3 has 13 amino acids. CDR1 and CDR2 (germline): KGHSH, LQKENI. Here the CDR3 DNA reads TGTGCCAGCTCTCCCGGGGGGGTACACATTCAGTACTTC. Translation: CASSPGGVHIQYF.

The J gene is TRBJ2-2, the V gene TRBV5-1, with D possibly TRBD1 on 6 matching bases. The germline V gene encodes CDR1 SGHRS and CDR2 YFSETQ. The CDR3 loop spans 16 amino acids. The V and J ends lost 3 bases and 0 bases respectively, with 12 bases between them. The CDR3 DNA sequence: TGCGCCAGCAGCTCCTCGACAGGAGCGAACACCGGGGAGCTGTTTTTT. Its translation is CASSSSTGANTGELFF.

V gene TRBV18 combines with J gene TRBJ1-2; 12 positions match TRBD1. The CDR3 spans 14 residues. Germline CDR1 reads KGHSH; CDR2 reads LQKENI. V lost 3 bases to trimming and J lost 6 bases; unmatched junction nucleotides: 2. In DNA, the CDR3 is TGTGCCAGCTCACCGGGGACAGGGGGCAATGGCTACACCTTC. Its translation: CASSPGTGGNGYTF.

The chain couples TRBV27 to TRBJ1-2, with 7 bases lining up with TRBD1. CDR3 length equals 14 residues. V shed 5 bases, J shed 8 bases, and the junction held 11 bases outside the gene matches. Germline V gene data show CDR1 as MNHEY and CDR2 as SMNVEV (reference sequence). The DNA of the CDR3 is TGTGCCAGCAGTCCCTCTGAGGGGGCGCTGGGCTACACCTTC. This codes for CASSPSEGALGYTF.

The genes are TRBV15 and TRBJ1-2; the match to TRBD1 covers 12 bases. This CDR3 is built from 16 residues. Germline V gene lookup returns CDR1 LNHNV and CDR2 YYDKDF (reference sequence). V was pared by 5 bases and J by 8 bases, with 12 bases of the junction left unmatched. This chain's CDR3 is CATSRNPGQGAQGYTF. As DNA, the CDR3 is TGTGCCACCAGCCGTAATCCGGGACAGGGGGCTCAAGGCTACACCTTC.

The V call is TRBV7-2, the J call TRBJ1-5; tentative D call: TRBD1 (5 bases). Germline V gene data show CDR1 as SGHTA and CDR2 as FQGNSA. V lost 2 bases and J lost 5, with 13 bases in between. CDR3 size: 15 residues. This CDR3 reads CASSLRRGSDQPQHF. CDR3 in DNA: TGTGCCAGCAGCTTAAGGAGGGGATCCGATCAGCCCCAGCATTTT.

J is TRBJ1-1 and V is TRBV7-2, with D perhaps TRBD1 (6 bases). Trimming removed 0 bases at V and 3 bases at J, with 20 bases between. This CDR3 region has 18 residues. CDR1 SGHTA and CDR2 FQGNSA come from the germline V gene. The chain's CDR3 is CASSLARDNRIRDTEAFF. CDR3 coding DNA: TGTGCCAGCAGCTTAGCAAGGGACAATCGCATCCGGGACACTGAAGCTTTCTTT.

This rearrangement joins TRBV6-6 to TRBJ1-4, with D uncertain. The germline gives CDR1 MNHNY, CDR2 SVGAGI (reference sequence). V was shortened by 7 bases and J by 8 bases, with 14 bases between the two germline ends. The length of the CDR3 is 13 residues. For the CDR3, the DNA is TGTGCCAGCACAAGGACTCTAGGGGAAAAACTGTTTTTT. Its protein product is CASTRTLGEKLFF.

J is TRBJ1-1 and V is TRBV7-8; D perhaps matches TRBD1 (5 bases). CDR1 is SGHVS and CDR2 is FQNEAQ in the germline V gene. V was clipped by 7 bases and J by 0 bases, with 12 bases between them. The CDR3 runs 14 residues. CDR3: CASNPTAMNTEAFF. DNA of the CDR3: TGTGCCAGCAACCCGACAGCGATGAACACTGAAGCTTTCTTT.

This chain joins TRBV6-5 and TRBJ1-1; a possible D gene is TRBD1 (5 bases). CDR1 and CDR2 (germline): MNHEY, SVGAGI. V shed 7 bases and J shed 3 bases, with 12 bases lying between them. The CDR3 spans 13 residues. The CDR3 loop is CASNGRADTEAFF. CDR3 bases: TGTGCCAGCAATGGCAGGGCTGACACTGAAGCTTTCTTT.

This chain joins TRBV7-9 and TRBJ2-1; D uncertain. This CDR3 has 15 residues. V was shortened by 6 bases and J by 0 bases, with 12 bases between the two germline ends. CDR1 SEHNR and CDR2 FQNEAQ come from the germline V gene (reference sequence). The CDR3 DNA follows: TGTGCCAGCAGTTCTAGTCCGCCCTCCTACAATGAGCAGTTCTTC. Its translation: CASSSSPPSYNEQFF.

This rearrangement joins TRBV19 to TRBJ1-2; possibly TRBD1 for D (5 bases). Trimming took 3 bases from V and 4 from J, leaving 9 bases between them. Germline V gives CDR1 LNHDA, CDR2 SQIVND (reference sequence). This CDR3 is built from 13 residues. DNA for the CDR3: TGTGCCAGTAGTATTCAGGGTCCCTATGGCTACACCTTC. Encoded protein: CASSIQGPYGYTF.

The J gene is TRBJ1-6, the V gene TRBV28, with D perhaps matching TRBD1 (5 bases). V dropped 1 base and J dropped 8 bases, with 12 bases sitting between them. Germline lookup yields CDR1 MDHEN and CDR2 SYDVKM. The length of the CDR3 is 15 residues. Here the CDR3 reads CASSLLGGGDSPLHF. Written as DNA, the CDR3 is TGTGCCAGCAGTTTATTGGGCGGGGGGGATTCACCCCTCCACTTT.

The rearrangement uses TRBV6-5 and TRBJ2-7; TRBD1 matches 9 bases. J gave up 5 bases and V 6 bases, and 8 bases lay outside the gene matches. The length of the CDR3 is 14 residues. Per germline, CDR1 MNHEY and CDR2 SVGAGI. The CDR3 here is CASSSGTGNHEQYF. The DNA of the CDR3 is TGTGCCAGCAGCTCCGGGACAGGGAACCACGAGCAGTACTTC.

This clone was found a few times. V and J are TRBV5-4 and TRBJ2-7; 9 bases line up with TRBD1. The V gene's germline CDR1 is SGHNT and CDR2 YYREEE (reference sequence). V lost 0 bases, J lost 3 bases, and 1 base stayed unmatched. The CDR3 has 14 amino acids. CDR3 in DNA: TGTGCCAGCAGCTTGGGGGACAGGGTCTACGAGCAGTACTTC. As protein: CASSLGDRVYEQYF.

This chain uses TRBV4-3 with TRBJ1-2; no firm D call. The germline CDR1 and CDR2 sequences are LGHNA and YSLEER. The CDR3 covers 12 residues. V was trimmed by 1 base and J by 8 bases, leaving 8 bases between them. The CDR3 loop reads CASSQGTLGYTF. The CDR3 DNA reads as TGCGCCAGCAGCCAAGGGACTCTGGGCTACACCTTC.

The chain has TRBV7-2 and TRBJ1-2; D is undetermined. Trimming pared 2 bases from V and 8 bases from J, leaving 18 bases between. Per germline, CDR1 SGHTA and CDR2 FQGNSA. The CDR3 covers 15 residues. CDR3 DNA: TGTGCCAGCAGCTTAACCGGGGTAGGGATTCGCGGCTACACCTTC. Its protein product is CASSLTGVGIRGYTF.

V gene TRBV12-3 or TRBV12-4 combines with J gene TRBJ1-1; no definite D call. This CDR3 contains 13 residues. The ends were cut back, 6 bases at V and 2 bases at J, with 10 bases in the middle. The CDR3 is CASSLAENTEAFF. Here the CDR3 DNA reads TGTGCCAGCAGCCTAGCCGAAAACACTGAAGCTTTCTTT.

V and J are TRBV24-1 and TRBJ2-7; maybe TRBD2 (9 bases). Germline lookup yields CDR1 KGHDR and CDR2 SFDVKD. The CDR3 spans 19 residues. V lost 1 base and J lost 6, with 27 bases in between. The DNA for the CDR3 is TGTGCCACCAGTGATTTAAAGGACAGGGACGTAGCGGGAGTCAGCGAGCAGTACTTC. The encoded protein is CATSDLKDRDVAGVSEQYF.

The chain couples TRBV27 to TRBJ2-7; 8 nucleotides match TRBD1. The V segment lost 3 bases and the J segment 4 bases; nucleotides outside the gene matches: 8. Germline CDR1 is MNHEY and CDR2 is SMNVEV (reference sequence). The CDR3 totals 15 residues. The CDR3 coding sequence is TGTGCCAGCAGTTTTATTGGACAGGGTATTTACGAGCAGTACTTC. This codes for CASSFIGQGIYEQYF.

The chain has TRBV28 and TRBJ1-5; 7 bases agree with TRBD1. V trimming: 6 bases; J trimming: 7 bases; junction bases outside the gene matches: 6. There are 13 residues in the CDR3. Per germline, CDR1 MDHEN and CDR2 SYDVKM. Here the CDR3 DNA reads TGTGCCAGCAGGGAGGGGGCCGGACAGCCCCAGCATTTT. This encodes CASREGAGQPQHF. The full variable domain, in which reference TRBV28 and TRBJ1-5 provide the parts outside the CDR3, is DVKVTQSSRYLVKRTGEKVFLECVQDMDHENMFWYRQDPGLGLRLIYFSYDVKMKEKGDIPEGYSVSREKKERFSLILESASTNQTSMYLCASREGAGQPQHFGDGTRLSIL.

The gene calls are TRBV12-3 or TRBV12-4 and TRBJ2-1; TRBD1 is a possible D gene (6 bases). The CDR3 totals 13 residues. Trimming pared 1 base from V and 6 bases from J, leaving 7 bases between. This chain's CDR3 is CASSLVGGNEQFF. The DNA of the CDR3 is TGTGCCAGCAGTTTAGTAGGGGGCAATGAGCAGTTCTTC.

The chain's CDR3 is CSVEMESGANVLTF. The DNA of the CDR3 is TGCAGCGTTGAAATGGAGTCCGGGGCCAACGTCCTGACTTTC. The V and J genes are TRBV29-1 and TRBJ2-6; D not certain. Germline CDR1 is SQVTM and CDR2 is ANQGSEA. The V gene lost 2 bases and the J gene lost 4 bases, with 9 bases spanning the gap. This CDR3 is 14 amino acids long.

The chain has TRBV12-3 or TRBV12-4 and TRBJ2-1, with D tentatively TRBD1 (6 bases). The V end lost 3 bases, the J end lost 7 bases, and 7 bases lay between the germline ends. The CDR3 loop spans 12 amino acids. The CDR3 bases are TGTGCCAGCAGTTTTAGGGGGAATGAGCAGTTCTTC. Its protein is CASSFRGNEQFF.

The CDR3 DNA is TGTGCCAGCTCACGGCCCCAACCGGATACGCAGTATTTT. This translates into CASSRPQPDTQYF. This sequence joins TRBV18 and TRBJ2-3; no reliable D call. Trimming left V 4 bases short and J 6 bases short, with 11 bases between. The CDR3 loop spans 13 amino acids. Germline CDR1 is KGHSH and CDR2 is LQKENI.